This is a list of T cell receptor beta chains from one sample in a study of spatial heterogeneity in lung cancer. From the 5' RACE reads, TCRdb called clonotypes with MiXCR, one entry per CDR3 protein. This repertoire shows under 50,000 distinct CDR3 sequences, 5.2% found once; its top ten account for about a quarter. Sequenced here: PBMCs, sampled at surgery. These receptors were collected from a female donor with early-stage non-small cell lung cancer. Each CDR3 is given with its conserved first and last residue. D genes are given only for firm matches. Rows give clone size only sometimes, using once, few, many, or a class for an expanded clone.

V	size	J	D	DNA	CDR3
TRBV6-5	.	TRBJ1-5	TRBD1	TGTGCCAGCAGCGCTGATTGGACAGGGTCTTTGCCCCAGCATTTT	CASSADWTGSLPQHF
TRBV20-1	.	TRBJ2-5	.	TGCAGTGCTAGATCCCCTTGGCTAGCGCGGAACCAAGAGACCCAGTACTTC	CSARSPWLARNQETQYF
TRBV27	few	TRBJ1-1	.	TGTGCCAGCAGTTTTCAGGGGTTATTGAACACTGAAGCTTTCTTT	CASSFQGLLNTEAFF
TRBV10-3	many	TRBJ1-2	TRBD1	TGTGCCATCGAGGACAGGGGAAGTGGCTACACCTTC	CAIEDRGSGYTF
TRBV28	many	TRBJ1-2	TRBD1	TGTGCCAGCAGTTTAGGGATGGGGACAGGGGTGGATGGCTACACCTTC	CASSLGMGTGVDGYTF
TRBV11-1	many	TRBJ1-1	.	TGTGCCAGCGGAGTTTCTGAGGTGACTGAAGCTTTCTTT	CASGVSEVTEAFF
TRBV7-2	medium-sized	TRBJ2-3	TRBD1	TGTGCCAGCAGCTTACTGACAGGGATAGATACGCAGTATTTT	CASSLLTGIDTQYF
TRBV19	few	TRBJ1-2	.	TGTGCCAGTAGCATTACGGATGGCTACACCTTC	CASSITDGYTF
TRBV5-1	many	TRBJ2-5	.	TGCGCCAGCAGCTTGAACCAGCGAGCGGGACAGAATCAAGAGACCCAGTACTTC	CASSLNQRAGQNQETQYF
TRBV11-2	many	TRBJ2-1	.	TGTGCCAGCAGCTTACCTCCCGCGGGGGCCAGGGATGAGCAGTTCTTC	CASSLPPAGARDEQFF
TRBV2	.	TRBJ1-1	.	TGTGCCAGCAGTACTGACAGGAACACTGAAGCTTTCTTT	CASSTDRNTEAFF
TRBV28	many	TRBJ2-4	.	TGTGCCAGCAGTCAAGCTGGCGTAGCCAAAAACATTCAGTACTTC	CASSQAGVAKNIQYF
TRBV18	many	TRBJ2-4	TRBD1	TGTGCCAGCTCACAGGGACAGGGGATAGCCAAAAACATTCAGTACTTC	CASSQGQGIAKNIQYF
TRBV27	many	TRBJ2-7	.	TGTGCCAGCAGTCCCGCACAGGGTTCGGGCTCCTACGAGCAGTACTTC	CASSPAQGSGSYEQYF
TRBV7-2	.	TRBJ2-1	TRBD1	TGTGCCAGCAGCTTGGGACAGGGGACTCACAATGAGCAGTTCTTC	CASSLGQGTHNEQFF
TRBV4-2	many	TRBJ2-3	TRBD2	TGTGCCAGCAGCCAAGAACTAGCGGGCACGTCAGATACGCAGTATTTT	CASSQELAGTSDTQYF
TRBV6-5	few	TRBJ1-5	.	TGTGCCAGCAGACGGGCAAACAGGGACAATCAGCCCCAGCATTTT	CASRRANRDNQPQHF
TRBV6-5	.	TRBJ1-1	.	TGTGCCAGCACGGGGGTTGGCACTGAAGCTTTCTTT	CASTGVGTEAFF
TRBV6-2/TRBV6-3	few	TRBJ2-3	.	TGTGCCAGCAGTTACCGGCCAGGGCGGGGAGATACGCAGTATTTT	CASSYRPGRGDTQYF
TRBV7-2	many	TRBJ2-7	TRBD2	TGTGCCAGCAGCCTTAGCGGGGGGGCCTACGAGCAGTACTTC	CASSLSGGAYEQYF
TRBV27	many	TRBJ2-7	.	TGTGCCAGCAGGATAATTCAAGGATCCTACGAGCAGTACTTC	CASRIIQGSYEQYF
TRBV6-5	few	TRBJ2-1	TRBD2	TGTGCCAGCAGTTACCTCGGACTAGCGGGGGGAGGAAATGAGCAGTTCTTC	CASSYLGLAGGGNEQFF
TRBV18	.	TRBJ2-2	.	TGTGCCAGCTCACCCGCTGTGGTCCTTTACACCGGGGAGCTGTTTTTT	CASSPAVVLYTGELFF
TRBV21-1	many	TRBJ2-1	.	TGTGCCAACGCGAGGAGCTCCTACAATGAGCAGTTCTTC	CANARSSYNEQFF
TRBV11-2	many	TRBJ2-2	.	TGTGCCAGCAGCTTAGCTGCGTCTGGGACGGCCGGGGAGCTGTTTTTT	CASSLAASGTAGELFF
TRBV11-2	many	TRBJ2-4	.	TGTGCCAGCAGCCCCAGTCCGAGGGGGTGGGACCTAGCCAAAAACATTCAGTACTTC	CASSPSPRGWDLAKNIQYF
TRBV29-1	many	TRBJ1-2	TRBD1	TGCAGCGGCGGGACAGCACTAAATGGCTACACCTTC	CSGGTALNGYTF
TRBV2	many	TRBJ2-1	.	TGTGCCAGGCGAGGGGGGGCGCGATCGGCTGAGCAGTTCTTC	CARRGGARSAEQFF
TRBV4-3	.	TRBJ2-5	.	TGCGCCAGCAGCCAAGTCGGTCAGCAAGAGACCCAGTACTTC	CASSQVGQQETQYF
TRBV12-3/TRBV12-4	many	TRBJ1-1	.	TGTGCCAGCAGTTTAGCCCTCATGAACACTGAAGCTTTCTTT	CASSLALMNTEAFF
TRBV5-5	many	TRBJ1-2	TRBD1	TGTGCCAGCAGCTCACCGGGACAGGGTGTAAGCGGCTACACCTTC	CASSSPGQGVSGYTF
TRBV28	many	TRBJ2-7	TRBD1	TGTGCCAGCAGTCCACCTGGGACAGGGCTCGACGAGCAGTACTTC	CASSPPGTGLDEQYF
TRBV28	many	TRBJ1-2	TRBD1	TGTGCCAGCAGTCCCCAGGGGGCAGGCTATGGCTACACCTTC	CASSPQGAGYGYTF
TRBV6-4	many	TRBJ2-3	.	TGTGCCAGCAGCCAGGGTGGTTTGACAGATACGCAGTATTTT	CASSQGGLTDTQYF
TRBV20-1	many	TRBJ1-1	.	TGCAGTGCCCTGTTGGGCATCACTGAAGCTTTCTTT	CSALLGITEAFF
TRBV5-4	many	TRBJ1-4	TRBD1	TGTGCCAGCAGCACGCAGGGGGGAGAGGAGGAAAAACTGTTTTTT	CASSTQGGEEEKLFF
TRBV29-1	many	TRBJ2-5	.	TGCAGCGCTGCGGGGGAGACAGGGTATGAAGAGACCCAGTACTTC	CSAAGETGYEETQYF
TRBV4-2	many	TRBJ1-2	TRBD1	TGTGCCAGCAGCCAAGATAATAACAGGGGCTATGGCTACACCTTC	CASSQDNNRGYGYTF
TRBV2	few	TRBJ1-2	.	TGTGCCAGCAGTAGGGGGAGGGTAACCAACTATGGCTACACCTTC	CASSRGRVTNYGYTF
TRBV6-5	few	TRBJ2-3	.	TGTGCCAGCAGTTACTCGGCGGGGGCTAGCACAGATACGCAGTATTTT	CASSYSAGASTDTQYF
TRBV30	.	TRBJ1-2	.	TGTGCCTGGAACGTACAGGGATATGGCTACACCTTC	CAWNVQGYGYTF
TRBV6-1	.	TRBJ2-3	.	TGTGCCAGTAGGGCCAGATTCTTGGATACGCAGTATTTT	CASRARFLDTQYF
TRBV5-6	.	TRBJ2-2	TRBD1	TGTGCCAGCAGCTTGGACGGGACAGCGAACACCGGGGAGCTGTTTTTT	CASSLDGTANTGELFF
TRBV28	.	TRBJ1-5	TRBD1	TGTGCCAGCAGTTTATACGGGACAGGGCTCAATCAGCCCCAGCATTTT	CASSLYGTGLNQPQHF
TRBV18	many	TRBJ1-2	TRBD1	TGTGCCAGCTCACCGTCCCGGGACAGTTTTGGCTACACCTTC	CASSPSRDSFGYTF
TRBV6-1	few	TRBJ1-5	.	TGTGCCAGCAACCACGGGGCGGGGGCTGGCAATCAGCCCCAGCATTTT	CASNHGAGAGNQPQHF
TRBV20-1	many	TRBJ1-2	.	TGCAGTGCTAGGGTATCAGGCTATGGCTACACCTTC	CSARVSGYGYTF
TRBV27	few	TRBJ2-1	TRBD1	TGTGCCAGCAGTACAGGGGGATTTGAGGATGAGCAGTTCTTC	CASSTGGFEDEQFF
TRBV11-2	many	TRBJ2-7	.	TGTGCCAGCAGCTTAGCTGTAGGCGTTGCCTACGAGCAGTACTTC	CASSLAVGVAYEQYF
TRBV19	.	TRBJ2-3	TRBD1	TGTGCCAGTAGTATGGGGACAGGGGAGGGCACAGATACGCAGTATTTT	CASSMGTGEGTDTQYF
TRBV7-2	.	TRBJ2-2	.	TGTGCCAGCAGCCCGGGGCAGTATCCCGGGGAGCTGTTTTTT	CASSPGQYPGELFF
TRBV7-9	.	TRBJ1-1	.	TGTGCCAGCAGACCCGACAGATCTGAAGCTTTCTTT	CASRPDRSEAFF
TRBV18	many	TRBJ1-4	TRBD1	TGTGCCAGCTCACCGACAGGGGCTAATGAAAAACTGTTTTTT	CASSPTGANEKLFF
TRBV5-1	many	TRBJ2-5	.	TGCGCCAGCAGCCCGGACAGTGGAGTGGTGACCCAGTACTTC	CASSPDSGVVTQYF
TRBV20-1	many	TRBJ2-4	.	TGCAGTGCTAGAATAGACCAACTCATTCAGTACTTC	CSARIDQLIQYF
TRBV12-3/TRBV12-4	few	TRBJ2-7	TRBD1	TGTGCCAGCAGTTTGGGGGACAGGGGATACGAGCAGTACTTC	CASSLGDRGYEQYF
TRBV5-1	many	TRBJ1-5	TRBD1	TGCGCCAGCAGCCTGGACAGGGCTAATCAGCCCCAGCATTTT	CASSLDRANQPQHF